This TCR beta chain was recovered during a study of a mutant IDH1 vaccine in newly diagnosed glioma. Looking at the study overall: Beginning 4-6 weeks after radiotherapy alone, or with temozolomide cycles, vaccination took place. Beforehand, treatment had been radiotherapy, temozolomide, or both; the majority received both.

TCRdb's table, derived via immunoSEQ multiplex PCR, lists solely in-frame clones and lacks some. The sample lists tens of thousands of clones; 75% to 85% were seen once. V was cut by 8 bases and J by 1 base, with 11 bases left in between. This CDR3 spans 14 amino acids. The germline gives CDR1 ENHRY, CDR2 SYGVKD. General study findings and limits: Immune responses induced by vaccination arose in under 95% of the patients.

As to this clone: Its antigen is unknown.

Sample time point: week 5, during vaccination. Doses consisted of 300 ug of mutant IDH1 20-mer peptide each, paired with topical imiquimod. The V and J genes are TRBV10-3 and TRBJ2-2; a possible D gene is TRBD2 (6 bases). The receptor comes from a man aged 40-55 years with glioma. Sequences were derived from PBMCs, sampled from a glioma patient whose treatment included an IDH1 peptide vaccine. In nucleotides, the CDR3 is TGTGCCATCGAGTGGGACTTGAACACCGGGGAGCTGTTTTTT. Translated, it gives CAIEWDLNTGELFF.